The 16 T cell receptor beta chains in this list originate from one sample, sequenced in a study of identical twins. TCRdb fed the 5' RACE reads into MiXCR, producing one record per CDR3 protein. The sample shows roughly 750,000 distinct CDR3 sequences, roughly 20% of them seen only once. This sample was shared with a second study, whose subject was T cells expressing NK-cell markers.

Sequenced sample: PBMCs. Source of these receptors: a woman between 18 and 29 years old in good health.

This clonotype was seen a few times. The rearrangement links TRBV6-5 to TRBJ2-3; 10 positions agree with TRBD2. The germline V gene has CDR1 MNHEY and CDR2 SVGAGI. After removal of 0 bases from V and 2 bases from J, the junction contained 8 bases not matched to a gene. This CDR3 region has 18 residues. CDR3 protein: CASSYSFPAGGATDTQYF. CDR3 nucleotide sequence: TGTGCCAGCAGTTACTCGTTTCCAGCGGGAGGGGCCACAGATACGCAGTATTTT.

The chain uses TRBV11-2 and TRBJ1-6; 8 nucleotides line up with TRBD1. Germline V lookup: CDR1 SGHAT, CDR2 FQNNGV. This CDR3 is built from 16 residues. J gave up 5 bases and V 5 bases, and 8 bases lay outside the gene matches. The CDR3 protein is CASSGWDRRNNSPLHF. The CDR3 region has the DNA TGTGCCAGCAGCGGCTGGGACAGGAGAAATAATTCACCCCTCCACTTT.

Ten or more counts support this clonotype. The V gene is TRBV12-3 or TRBV12-4, the J gene TRBJ1-1; 9 nucleotides align to TRBD1. The CDR3 contains 14 residues. V dropped 7 bases and J dropped 1; count of bases not matched to a gene: 4. The CDR3 nucleotides are TGTGCCAGCACCCTGGGACAGGGGAACACTGAAGCTTTCTTT. Translating gives CASTLGQGNTEAFF.

The CDR3 reads CSARLMTSGTYEQYF. In nucleotides, the CDR3 is TGCAGTGCTAGGTTAATGACTAGCGGAACCTACGAGCAGTACTTC. V is TRBV20-1 and J is TRBJ2-7, with 9 bases that match TRBD2. The J segment lost 2 bases and the V segment lost 3 bases, leaving 8 bases of the junction unmatched. The CDR3 totals 15 residues. The germline gives CDR1 DFQATT, CDR2 SNEGSKA (reference sequence).

This clonotype was seen a handful of times. J is TRBJ2-7 and V is TRBV5-1; 9 nucleotides line up with TRBD1. The V gene's germline CDR1 is SGHRS and CDR2 YFSETQ. The CDR3 totals 19 residues. V shed 2 bases, J shed 5 bases, and the junction held 20 bases outside the gene matches. The CDR3 DNA sequence: TGCGCCAGCAGCTTTACTTTTACGACCAAGGGACAGGGAATCGACGAGCAGTACTTC. It is translated as CASSFTFTTKGQGIDEQYF.

CDR3 nucleotide sequence: TGCGCCAGCAGCTGGTCCGCGTTTGAGACCCAGTACTTC. Its protein product is CASSWSAFETQYF. V gene TRBV5-1 combines with J gene TRBJ2-5, with D uncertain. Germline V gene sequence: CDR1 SGHRS, CDR2 YFSETQ. This CDR3 region has 13 residues. Trimming removed 3 bases from V and 5 bases from J, with 11 bases in between.

V is TRBV7-2 and J is TRBJ2-5, with 7 bases lining up with TRBD1. The CDR3 has 14 amino acids. V shed 5 bases, J shed 1 base, and the junction held 4 bases outside the gene matches. From germline, CDR1 is SGHTA and CDR2 FQGNSA. This CDR3 reads CASSIGTAQETQYF. CDR3 nucleotide sequence: TGTGCCAGCAGCATCGGGACAGCCCAAGAGACCCAGTACTTC.

This chain links TRBV27 with TRBJ2-7, with D tentatively TRBD1 or TRBD2 (5 bases each). The CDR3 sequence is 14 residues long. The germline gives CDR1 MNHEY, CDR2 SMNVEV (reference sequence). The V and J ends lost 3 bases and 3 bases respectively, with 12 bases between them. The CDR3 coding sequence is TGTGCCAGCAGTTTTAGAGGGGCCATCTACGAGCAGTACTTC. Translation gives CASSFRGAIYEQYF.

This clonotype occurred a few times. This chain connects TRBV20-1 to TRBJ1-2, with D perhaps TRBD1 (6 bases). Germline V gene data show CDR1 as DFQATT and CDR2 as SNEGSKA (reference sequence). V was cut by 0 bases and J by 10 bases, with 12 bases left in between. The CDR3 covers 12 residues. The CDR3 protein is CSARDSGHPYTF. In nucleotides, the CDR3 is TGCAGTGCTAGAGATTCGGGACACCCCTACACCTTC.

The rearrangement links TRBV9 to TRBJ2-2; D is perhaps TRBD2 (5 bases). V lost 0 bases and J lost 0, with 12 bases in between. Germline CDR1 SGDLS, CDR2 YYNGEE. This CDR3 spans 17 amino acids. The CDR3 DNA sequence: TGTGCCAGCAGCGTAGCTAGCCGAGCCGCGAACACCGGGGAGCTGTTTTTT. It is translated as CASSVASRAANTGELFF.

V gene TRBV7-3 combines with J gene TRBJ2-1; TRBD1 is a possible D gene (5 bases). Germline lookup yields CDR1 SGHTA and CDR2 FQGTGA. CDR3 length equals 15 residues. V was cut by 5 bases and J by 8 bases, with 19 bases left in between. The CDR3 DNA reads TGTGCCAGCAGCCCTGGACACGAACTGACGGATGAGCAGTTCTTC. Translation gives CASSPGHELTDEQFF.

In its sample, this clonotype was seen a few times. V usage is TRBV12-3 or TRBV12-4 and J usage is TRBJ2-2, with unresolved D. V lost 3 bases to trimming and J lost 3 bases, with 8 bases between them. The CDR3 extends over 14 amino acids. CDR3 protein: CASSFDSYTGELFF. The CDR3 DNA sequence: TGTGCCAGCAGTTTCGACTCTTACACCGGGGAGCTGTTTTTT.

In this sample, this clonotype turned up a few times. V is TRBV27 and J is TRBJ1-2; D is possibly TRBD1 (5 bases). Germline V gives CDR1 MNHEY, CDR2 SMNVEV (reference sequence). V was shortened by 2 bases and J by 0 bases, with 7 bases between the two germline ends. The CDR3 spans 14 residues. In DNA, the CDR3 is TGTGCCAGCAGTTTAGCACAGGCTAACTATGGCTACACCTTC. This gives the protein CASSLAQANYGYTF.

A word on this clonotype: One end of the junction fails to match germline, which may point to a read error. The chain links TRBV12-5 to TRBJ1-1; 7 positions agree with TRBD1. Germline CDR1 reads LGHNT; CDR2 reads FRNRAP. The CDR3 has 15 residues. The CDR3 region has the DNA TGTGCCTCCTGCAGACAGGGCGCTTGGAACACTGAAGCCTTCTTT. Translating it yields CASCRQGAWNTEAFF. The full variable domain, its missing parts supplied by reference TRBV12-5 and TRBJ1-1, is DARVTQTPRHKVTEMGQEVTMRCQPILGHNTVFWYRQTMMQGLELLAYFRNRAPLDDSGMPKDRFSAEMPDATLATLKIQPSEPRDSAVYFCASCRQGAWNTEAFFGQGTRLTVV.

In this sample, this clonotype turned up a few times. The chain uses TRBV12-3 or TRBV12-4 and TRBJ2-2; no reliable D call. V was pared by 7 bases and J by 2 bases, with 14 bases between. This CDR3 is built from 15 residues. Here the CDR3 DNA reads TGTGCCAGCACCTTAGAGGCAGTCAACACCGGGGAGCTGTTTTTT. Translating gives CASTLEAVNTGELFF.

The DNA of the CDR3 is TGTGCCAGCAGCCAAGTTGGTAGCGGGGGGCCTAGCTCCTACGAGCAGTACTTC. This translates into CASSQVGSGGPSSYEQYF. The V gene is TRBV4-2, the J gene TRBJ2-7; 10 bases match TRBD2. The CDR3 loop spans 18 amino acids. V gave up 1 base and J gave up 0 bases; unmatched junction bases: 9. Looked up from germline, CDR1 is LGHNA and CDR2 is YNFKEQ.